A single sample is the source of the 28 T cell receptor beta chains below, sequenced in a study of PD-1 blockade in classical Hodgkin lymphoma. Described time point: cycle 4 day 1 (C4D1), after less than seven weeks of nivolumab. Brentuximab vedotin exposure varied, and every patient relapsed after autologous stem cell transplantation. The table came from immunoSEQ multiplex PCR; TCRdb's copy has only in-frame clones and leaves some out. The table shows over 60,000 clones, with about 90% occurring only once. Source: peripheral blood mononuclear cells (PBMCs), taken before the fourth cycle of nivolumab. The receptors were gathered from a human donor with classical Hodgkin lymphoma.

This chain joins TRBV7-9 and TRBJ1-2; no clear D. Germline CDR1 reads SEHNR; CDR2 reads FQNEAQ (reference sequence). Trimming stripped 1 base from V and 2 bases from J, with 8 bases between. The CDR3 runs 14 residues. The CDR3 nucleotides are TGTGCCAGCAGCTTAGAAACAGACAACTATGGCTACACCTTC. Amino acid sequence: CASSLETDNYGYTF.

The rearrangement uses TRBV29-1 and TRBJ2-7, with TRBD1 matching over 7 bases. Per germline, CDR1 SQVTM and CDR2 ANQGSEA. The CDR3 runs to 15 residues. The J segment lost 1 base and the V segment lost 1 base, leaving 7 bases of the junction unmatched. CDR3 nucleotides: TGCAGCGTTGAAGTCCCGGGACAGACATCCTACGAGCAGTACTTC. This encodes CSVEVPGQTSYEQYF.

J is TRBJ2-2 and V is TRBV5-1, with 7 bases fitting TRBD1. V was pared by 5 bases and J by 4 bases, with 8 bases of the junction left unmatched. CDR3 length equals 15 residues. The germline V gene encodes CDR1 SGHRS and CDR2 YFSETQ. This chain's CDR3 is CASSEGGAGTGELFF. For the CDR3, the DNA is TGCGCCAGCAGTGAAGGGGGCGCGGGCACCGGGGAGCTGTTTTTT.

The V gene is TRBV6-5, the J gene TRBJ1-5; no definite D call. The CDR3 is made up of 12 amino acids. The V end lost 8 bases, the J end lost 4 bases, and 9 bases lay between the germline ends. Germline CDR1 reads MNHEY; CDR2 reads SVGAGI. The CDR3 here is CASGYQNQPQHF. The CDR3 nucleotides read TGTGCCAGCGGCTACCAAAATCAGCCCCAGCATTTT.

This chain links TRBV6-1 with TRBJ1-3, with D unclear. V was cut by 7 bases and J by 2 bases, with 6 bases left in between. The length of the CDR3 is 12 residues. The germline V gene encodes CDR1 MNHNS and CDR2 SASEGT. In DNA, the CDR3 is TGTGCCAGCACAGAAACTGGAAACACCATATATTTT. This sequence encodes CASTETGNTIYF.

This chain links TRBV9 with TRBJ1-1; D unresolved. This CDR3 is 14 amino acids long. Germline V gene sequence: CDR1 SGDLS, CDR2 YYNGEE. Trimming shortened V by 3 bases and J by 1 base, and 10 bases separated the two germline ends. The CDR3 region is CASSAPSPNTEAFF. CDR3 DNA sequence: TGTGCCAGCAGCGCTCCTTCACCGAACACTGAAGCTTTCTTT.

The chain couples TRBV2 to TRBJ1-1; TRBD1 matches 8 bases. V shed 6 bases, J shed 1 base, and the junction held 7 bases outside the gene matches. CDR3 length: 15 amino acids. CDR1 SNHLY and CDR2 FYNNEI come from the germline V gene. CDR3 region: CASSEDRARNTEAFF. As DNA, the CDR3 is TGTGCCAGCAGCGAGGACAGGGCGAGGAACACTGAAGCTTTCTTT.

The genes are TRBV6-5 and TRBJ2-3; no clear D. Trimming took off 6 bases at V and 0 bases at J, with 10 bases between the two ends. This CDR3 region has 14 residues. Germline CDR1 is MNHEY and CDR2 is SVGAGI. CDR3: CASRTFMSTDTQYF. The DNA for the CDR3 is TGTGCCAGCAGGACTTTCATGAGCACAGATACGCAGTATTTT.

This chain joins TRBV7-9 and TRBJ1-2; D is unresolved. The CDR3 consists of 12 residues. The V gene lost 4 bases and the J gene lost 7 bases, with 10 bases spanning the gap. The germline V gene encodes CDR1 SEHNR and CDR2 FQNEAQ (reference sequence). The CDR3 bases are TGTGCCAGCAGCTCAGACGCGGGTGGCTACACCTTC. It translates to CASSSDAGGYTF.

CDR3 DNA: TGTGCCAGCAAGTGGACGATGTCTGAGATGCAAGCTTTCTTT. Protein sequence: CASKWTMSEMQAFF. The rearrangement links TRBV27 to TRBJ1-1; no reliable D call. The CDR3 consists of 14 residues. Per the germline V gene, CDR1 is MNHEY and CDR2 is SMNVEV (reference sequence). Trimming took 7 bases from V and 9 from J, leaving 21 bases between them.

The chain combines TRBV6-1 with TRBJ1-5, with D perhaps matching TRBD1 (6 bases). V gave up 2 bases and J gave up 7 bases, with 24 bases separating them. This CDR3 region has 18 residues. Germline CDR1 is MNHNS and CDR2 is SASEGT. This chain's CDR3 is CASSENRIQGIAEQPQHF. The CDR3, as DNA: TGTGCCAGCAGTGAAAATCGGATACAGGGTATCGCTGAACAGCCCCAGCATTTT.

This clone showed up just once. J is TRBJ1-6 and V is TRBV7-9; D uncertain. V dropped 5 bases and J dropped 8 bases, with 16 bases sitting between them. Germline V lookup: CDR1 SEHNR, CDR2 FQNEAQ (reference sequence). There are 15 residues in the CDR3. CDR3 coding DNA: TGTGCCAGCAGCCACCCAGGTGGCAGCGATTCACCCCTCCACTTT. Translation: CASSHPGGSDSPLHF.

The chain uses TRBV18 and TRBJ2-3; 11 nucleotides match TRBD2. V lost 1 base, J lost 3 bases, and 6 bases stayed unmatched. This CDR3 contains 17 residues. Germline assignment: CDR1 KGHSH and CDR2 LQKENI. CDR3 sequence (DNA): TGTGCCAGCTCACCACTAGCGGGGGGGCCGTCGACAGATACGCAGTATTTT. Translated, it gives CASSPLAGGPSTDTQYF.

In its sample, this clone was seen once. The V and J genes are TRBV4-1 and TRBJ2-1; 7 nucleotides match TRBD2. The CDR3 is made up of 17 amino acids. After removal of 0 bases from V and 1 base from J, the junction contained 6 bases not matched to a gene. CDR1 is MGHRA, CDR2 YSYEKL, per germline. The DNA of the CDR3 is TGCGCCAGCAGCCAAGATACAGCGGGGTCTTCCTACAATGAGCAGTTCTTC. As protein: CASSQDTAGSSYNEQFF.

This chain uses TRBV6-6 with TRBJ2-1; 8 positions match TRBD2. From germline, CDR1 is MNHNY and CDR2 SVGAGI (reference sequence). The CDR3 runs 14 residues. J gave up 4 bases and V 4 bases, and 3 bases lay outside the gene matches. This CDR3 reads CASSFGGDYNEQFF. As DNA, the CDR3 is TGTGCCAGCAGTTTCGGGGGGGATTACAATGAGCAGTTCTTC.

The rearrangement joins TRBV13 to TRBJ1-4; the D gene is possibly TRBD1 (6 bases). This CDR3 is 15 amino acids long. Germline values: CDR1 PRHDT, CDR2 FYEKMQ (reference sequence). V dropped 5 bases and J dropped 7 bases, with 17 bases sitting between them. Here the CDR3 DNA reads TGTGCCAGCAGCACCTTGACAGGTCCAGGTGAAAAACTGTTTTTT. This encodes CASSTLTGPGEKLFF.

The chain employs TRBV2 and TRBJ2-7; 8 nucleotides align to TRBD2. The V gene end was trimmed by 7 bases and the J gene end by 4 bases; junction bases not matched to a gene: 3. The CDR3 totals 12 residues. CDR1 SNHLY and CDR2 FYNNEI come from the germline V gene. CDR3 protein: CASTGGEYEQYF. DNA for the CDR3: TGTGCCAGCACGGGGGGGGAGTACGAGCAGTACTTC.

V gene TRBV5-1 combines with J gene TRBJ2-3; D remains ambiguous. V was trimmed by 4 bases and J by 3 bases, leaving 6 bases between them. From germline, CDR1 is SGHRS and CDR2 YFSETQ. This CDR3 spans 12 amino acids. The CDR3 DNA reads TGCGCCAGCAGCACCAATACAGATACGCAGTATTTT. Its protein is CASSTNTDTQYF.

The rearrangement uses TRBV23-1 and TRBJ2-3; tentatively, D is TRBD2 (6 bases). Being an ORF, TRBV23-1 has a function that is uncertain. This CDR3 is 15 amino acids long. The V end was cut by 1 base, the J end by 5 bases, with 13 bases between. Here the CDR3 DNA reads TGCGCCAGCAGTCAATACGGGGGATCAAGAGATACGCAGTATTTT. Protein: CASSQYGGSRDTQYF.

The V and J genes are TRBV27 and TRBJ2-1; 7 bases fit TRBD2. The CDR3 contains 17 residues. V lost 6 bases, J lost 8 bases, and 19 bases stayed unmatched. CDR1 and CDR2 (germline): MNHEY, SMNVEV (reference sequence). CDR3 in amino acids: CASSSRIRLAGSDEQFF. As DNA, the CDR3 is TGTGCCAGCAGCTCCCGCATCCGACTAGCCGGGAGCGATGAGCAGTTCTTC.

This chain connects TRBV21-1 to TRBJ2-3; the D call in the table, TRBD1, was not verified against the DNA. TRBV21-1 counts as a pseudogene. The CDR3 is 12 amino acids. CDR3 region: CASRSMGPSQYF. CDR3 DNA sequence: TGTGCCAGCCGCTCGATGGGGCCATCGCAGTATTTT.

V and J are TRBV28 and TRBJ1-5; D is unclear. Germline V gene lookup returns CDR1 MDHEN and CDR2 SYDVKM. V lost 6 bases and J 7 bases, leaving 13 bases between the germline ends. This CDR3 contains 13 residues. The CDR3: CASRPPVGQPQHF. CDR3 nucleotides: TGTGCCAGCAGGCCCCCGGTGGGACAGCCCCAGCATTTT.

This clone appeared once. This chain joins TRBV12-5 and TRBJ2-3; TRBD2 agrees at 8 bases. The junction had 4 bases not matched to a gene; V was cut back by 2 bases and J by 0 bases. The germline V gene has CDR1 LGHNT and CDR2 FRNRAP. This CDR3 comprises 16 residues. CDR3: CASGLTTSGSTDTQYF. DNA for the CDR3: TGTGCTAGTGGTTTGACTACTAGCGGCAGCACAGATACGCAGTATTTT.

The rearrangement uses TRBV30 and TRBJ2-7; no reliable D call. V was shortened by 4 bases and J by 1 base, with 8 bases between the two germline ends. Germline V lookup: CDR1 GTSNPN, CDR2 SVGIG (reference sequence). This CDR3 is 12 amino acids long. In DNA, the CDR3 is TGTGCCTGGACGGCCGATTCCTACGAGCAGTACTTC. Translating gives CAWTADSYEQYF. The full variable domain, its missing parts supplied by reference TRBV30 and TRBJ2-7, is SQTIHQWPATLVQPVGSPLSLECTVEGTSNPNLYWYRQAAGRGLQLLFYSVGIGQISSEVPQNLSASRPQDRQFILSSKKLLLSDSGFYLCAWTADSYEQYFGPGTRLTVT.

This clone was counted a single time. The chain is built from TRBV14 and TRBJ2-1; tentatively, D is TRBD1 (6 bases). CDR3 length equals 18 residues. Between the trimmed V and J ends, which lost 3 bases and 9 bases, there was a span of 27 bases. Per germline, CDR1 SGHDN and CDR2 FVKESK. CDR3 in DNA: TGTGCCAGCAGCCACCCGCGCGGACAGAACAAGCCTGCTTTTGAGCAGTTCTTC. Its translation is CASSHPRGQNKPAFEQFF. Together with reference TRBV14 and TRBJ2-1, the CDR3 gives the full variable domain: EAGVTQFPSHSVIEKGQTVTLRCDPISGHDNLYWYRRVMGKEIKFLLHFVKESKQDESGMPNNRFLAERTGGTYSTLKVQPAELEDSGVYFCASSHPRGQNKPAFEQFFGPGTRLTVL.

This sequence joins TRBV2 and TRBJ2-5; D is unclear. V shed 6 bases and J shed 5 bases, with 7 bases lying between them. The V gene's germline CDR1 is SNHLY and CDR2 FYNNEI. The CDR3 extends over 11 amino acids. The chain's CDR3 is CASRGVETQYF. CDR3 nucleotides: TGTGCCAGCAGAGGTGTTGAGACCCAGTACTTC.

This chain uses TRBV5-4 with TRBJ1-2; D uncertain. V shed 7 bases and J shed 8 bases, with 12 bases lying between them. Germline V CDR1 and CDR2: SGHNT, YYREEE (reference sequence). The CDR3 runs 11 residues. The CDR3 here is CASPQEGGYTF. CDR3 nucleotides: TGTGCCAGCCCCCAGGAAGGAGGCTACACCTTC.

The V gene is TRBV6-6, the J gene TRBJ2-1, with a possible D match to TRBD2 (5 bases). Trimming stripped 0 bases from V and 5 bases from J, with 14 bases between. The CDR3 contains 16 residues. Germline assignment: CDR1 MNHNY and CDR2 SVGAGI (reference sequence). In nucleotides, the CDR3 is TGTGCCAGCAGTTACTCGATAGCGAATCCAAACAATGAGCAGTTCTTC. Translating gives CASSYSIANPNNEQFF.